The 30 T cell receptor beta chains in this list originate from one sample, sequenced in a study of blood T cell repertoires in COVID-19. Some clones are missing from TCRdb's copy, which holds only in-frame ones; the method was immunoSEQ multiplex PCR. The sample contains around 190,000 clones, 80% to 90% of which appear only once. Sequenced input: peripheral blood. These receptor sequences come from a man between 65 and 85 years old with active or convalescent COVID-19.

The chain joins TRBV6-2 or TRBV6-3 to TRBJ1-2, with D perhaps TRBD1 (5 bases). Germline loops: CDR1 MNHEY, CDR2 SVGEGT. V gave up 2 bases and J gave up 8 bases, with 15 bases separating them. The CDR3 is 14 residues long. The CDR3 protein is CASSYDGQGFGYTF. In DNA, the CDR3 is TGTGCCAGCAGTTACGATGGGCAGGGCTTCGGCTACACCTTC.

This rearrangement joins TRBV7-2 to TRBJ1-3; D is unresolved. Per the germline V gene, CDR1 is SGHTA and CDR2 is FQGNSA. Trimming removed 5 bases at V and 8 bases at J, with 19 bases between. The CDR3 sequence is 15 residues long. The CDR3 bases are TGTGCCAGCAGCCAACAGAGGTCAGCGGAGGACACCATATATTTT. Protein: CASSQQRSAEDTIYF.

V gene TRBV2 combines with J gene TRBJ1-2; TRBD1 is a possible D gene (6 bases). In germline, CDR1 is SNHLY, CDR2 FYNNEI. Trimming left V 2 bases short and J 6 bases short, with 13 bases between. The CDR3 has 14 amino acids. The CDR3 bases are TGTGCCAGCAGTGAATTAACAGGGACGGATGGCTACACCTTC. Protein: CASSELTGTDGYTF.

The chain links TRBV20-1 to TRBJ1-1; D might be TRBD1 (6 bases). The CDR3 spans 14 residues. Germline-derived CDR1 and CDR2 are DFQATT and SNEGSKA (reference sequence). Trimming took 3 bases from V and 5 from J, leaving 16 bases between them. CDR3 coding DNA: TGCAGTGCTAGTTACCCAGGCAGGGGTACTGAAGCTTTCTTT. This gives the protein CSASYPGRGTEAFF.

This clone was counted a single time. The rearrangement links TRBV30 to TRBJ2-4; a weak D match, TRBD2 (6 bases). V lost 0 bases, J lost 9 bases, and 9 bases lay in between. This CDR3 comprises 12 residues. Looked up from germline, CDR1 is GTSNPN and CDR2 is SVGIG (reference sequence). The CDR3 region is CAWSVGLTIQYF. The CDR3 DNA is TGTGCCTGGAGTGTAGGACTAACCATTCAGTACTTC.

The chain is built from TRBV19 and TRBJ1-5, with 8 positions matching TRBD1. This CDR3 is 14 amino acids long. The V gene end was trimmed by 3 bases and the J gene end by 5 bases; junction bases not matched to a gene: 3. Germline values: CDR1 LNHDA, CDR2 SQIVND (reference sequence). DNA of the CDR3: TGTGCCAGTAGTATTCAGGGGGCCGATCAGCCCCAGCATTTT. This translates into CASSIQGADQPQHF.

V and J are TRBV5-1 and TRBJ1-6; D might be TRBD1 (6 bases). Germline values: CDR1 SGHRS, CDR2 YFSETQ. CDR3 length equals 14 residues. With 0 bases removed from V and 13 bases from J, the gap between germline ends came to 14 bases. Here the CDR3 DNA reads TGCGCCAGCAGCTTGGGGCAGGGGAATCGGCCCCTCCACTTT. Protein product: CASSLGQGNRPLHF.

The gene calls are TRBV5-1 and TRBJ1-1; D call uncertain. This CDR3 comprises 14 residues. Trimming cost V 0 bases and J 1 base, with 7 bases left between them. CDR1 and CDR2 (germline): SGHRS, YFSETQ. In nucleotides, the CDR3 is TGCGCCAGCAGCTTGGGCACAGAGAACACTGAAGCTTTCTTT. Translation gives CASSLGTENTEAFF.

The CDR3 DNA reads as TGTGCCAGCTCACCCGCGGCGGGAGCCTGGGAGCAGTACTTC. It specifies CASSPAAGAWEQYF. The J gene is TRBJ2-7, the V gene TRBV18; TRBD2 matches 7 bases. CDR1 is KGHSH and CDR2 is LQKENI in the germline V gene. This CDR3 contains 14 residues. The trim removed 3 bases at V and 7 bases at J, leaving 9 bases unmatched. Full variable domain (outside the CDR3, taken from reference TRBV18 and TRBJ2-7): NAGVMQNPRHLVRRRGQEARLRCSPMKGHSHVYWYRQLPEEGLKFMVYLQKENIIDESGMPKERFSAEFPKEGPSILRIQQVVRGDSAAYFCASSPAAGAWEQYFGPGTRLTVT.

V is TRBV7-3 and J is TRBJ2-6; D call uncertain. Germline CDR1 is SGHTA and CDR2 is FQGTGA. The ends were cut back, 4 bases at V and 0 bases at J, with 7 bases in the middle. CDR3 length equals 15 residues. Here the CDR3 reads CASSSLSSGANVLTF. The CDR3 DNA is TGTGCCAGCAGCTCTCTTTCCTCTGGGGCCAACGTCCTGACTTTC.

The chain has TRBV7-3 and TRBJ1-1; 8 bases match TRBD1. Germline V lookup: CDR1 SGHTA, CDR2 FQGTGA. V gave up 6 bases and J gave up 3 bases; unmatched junction bases: 6. CDR3 size: 14 residues. This CDR3 is CASSPGQGHTEAFF. Here the CDR3 DNA reads TGTGCCAGCAGTCCAGGACAGGGTCACACTGAAGCTTTCTTT.

The J gene is TRBJ2-7, the V gene TRBV3-1 (or the pseudogene TRBV3-2); 10 nucleotides align to TRBD2. The CDR3 consists of 20 residues. The germline CDR1 and CDR2 sequences are LGHDT and YNNKEL (reference sequence). J gave up 7 bases and V 4 bases, and 25 bases lay outside the gene matches. In nucleotides, the CDR3 is TGTGCCAGCAGCCCGTACCCGACAGGGTACCAAGCGGGAGGGTTCGGGGAGCAGTACTTC. This gives the protein CASSPYPTGYQAGGFGEQYF.

The V gene is TRBV19, the J gene TRBJ2-1; D is possibly TRBD2 (6 bases). V dropped 1 base and J dropped 0 bases, with 10 bases sitting between them. CDR1 is LNHDA, CDR2 SQIVND, per germline (reference sequence). This CDR3 contains 16 residues. The CDR3 sequence: CASSIGGTSSYNEQFF. For the CDR3, the DNA is TGTGCCAGTAGTATAGGCGGGACGAGCTCCTACAATGAGCAGTTCTTC.

The chain is built from TRBV12-3 or TRBV12-4 and TRBJ2-5; maybe TRBD1 (5 bases). The CDR3 extends over 12 amino acids. Trimming cost V 6 bases and J 5 bases, with 10 bases left between them. The chain's CDR3 is CASRAGSETQYF. For the CDR3, the DNA is TGTGCCAGCAGAGCAGGGTCGGAGACCCAGTACTTC.

This chain uses TRBV27 with TRBJ2-5; TRBD2 matches 8 bases. The J segment lost 5 bases and the V segment lost 3 bases, leaving 14 bases of the junction unmatched. The CDR3 sequence is 17 residues long. Germline V gene data show CDR1 as MNHEY and CDR2 as SMNVEV (reference sequence). The CDR3 here is CASSFFAAGVNKETQYF. CDR3 nucleotides: TGTGCCAGCAGTTTCTTTGCAGCGGGAGTTAATAAGGAGACCCAGTACTTC.

The chain uses TRBV28 and TRBJ1-4; maybe TRBD1 (6 bases). CDR1 and CDR2 from the germline V gene are MDHEN and SYDVKM. V lost 1 base and J lost 3, with 9 bases in between. The CDR3 consists of 15 residues. As DNA, the CDR3 is TGTGCCAGCAGTTTATACAGGGCGGCTAATGAAAAACTGTTTTTT. It is translated as CASSLYRAANEKLFF. The full variable domain, completed using reference TRBV28 and TRBJ1-4, is DVKVTQSSRYLVKRTGEKVFLECVQDMDHENMFWYRQDPGLGLRLIYFSYDVKMKEKGDIPEGYSVSREKKERFSLILESASTNQTSMYLCASSLYRAANEKLFFGSGTQLSVL.

The chain joins TRBV15 to TRBJ1-2, with 11 nucleotides matching TRBD1. Losses at the gene ends were 1 base for V and 5 bases for J; bases not matched to a gene: 3. Per the germline V gene, CDR1 is LNHNV and CDR2 is YYDKDF (reference sequence). This CDR3 has 15 residues. The CDR3 region is CATSRGGQGAYGYTF. CDR3 DNA: TGTGCCACCAGCAGAGGAGGACAGGGGGCGTATGGCTACACCTTC.

This chain links TRBV6-2 or TRBV6-3 with TRBJ2-2, with D tentatively TRBD2 (6 bases). V lost 4 bases to trimming and J lost 4 bases, with 13 bases between them. CDR3 size: 15 residues. Germline loops: CDR1 MNHEY, CDR2 SVGEGT. The CDR3 spells CASSFGGGGTGELFF. The CDR3 nucleotides read TGTGCCAGCAGTTTTGGGGGAGGAGGCACCGGGGAGCTGTTTTTT.

The CDR3 region has the DNA TGCGCCAGCAGCTTGGGGCGGAGGGTGTCATTGAATGAAAAACTGTTTTTT. This translates into CASSLGRRVSLNEKLFF. This chain links TRBV5-1 with TRBJ1-4; D is unclear. CDR3 length: 17 residues. Trimming pared 0 bases from V and 5 bases from J, leaving 17 bases between. Germline V gives CDR1 SGHRS, CDR2 YFSETQ.

This rearrangement joins TRBV5-1 to TRBJ1-2; 12 bases are shared with TRBD1. Trimming at V came to 4 bases and at J to 4 bases, leaving 8 bases not matched to a gene. CDR1 SGHRS and CDR2 YFSETQ come from the germline V gene. CDR3 length equals 16 residues. CDR3 region: CASSPGQGAPSYGYTF. CDR3 in DNA: TGCGCCAGCAGCCCGGGACAGGGGGCACCGAGCTATGGCTACACCTTC.

The V call is TRBV7-8, the J call TRBJ1-5; D not certain. Germline assignment: CDR1 SGHVS and CDR2 FQNEAQ. This CDR3 comprises 16 residues. V was clipped by 1 base and J by 4 bases, with 14 bases between them. CDR3 amino acids: CASSLESRQVNQPQHF. CDR3 coding DNA: TGTGCCAGCAGCTTAGAATCCCGACAAGTAAATCAGCCCCAGCATTTT.

The chain has TRBV9 and TRBJ2-1, with D possibly TRBD2 on 6 matching bases. The CDR3 runs 15 residues. Germline lookup yields CDR1 SGDLS and CDR2 YYNGEE. Trimming removed 0 bases at V and 7 bases at J, with 14 bases between. The DNA for the CDR3 is TGTGCCAGCAGCGTAGCTACTAGCATGCGAAATGAGCAGTTCTTC. This codes for CASSVATSMRNEQFF.

About this clone: The same CDR3 also results from other DNA sequences found in this sample. The chain employs TRBV9 and TRBJ1-5; no definite D call. The ends were cut back, 2 bases at V and 0 bases at J, with 9 bases in the middle. The CDR3 consists of 15 residues. CDR1 and CDR2 (germline): SGDLS, YYNGEE. CDR3 region: CASSVAGYSNQPQHF. DNA for the CDR3: TGTGCCAGCAGCGTGGCCGGGTATAGCAATCAGCCCCAGCATTTT.

This chain joins TRBV6-5 and TRBJ2-7; 8 bases match TRBD1. The CDR3 contains 15 residues. CDR1 is MNHEY, CDR2 SVGAGI, per germline. V dropped 6 bases and J dropped 6; count of bases not matched to a gene: 13. Here the CDR3 reads CASRTPRQGRGEQYF. For the CDR3, the DNA is TGTGCCAGCAGGACCCCGAGACAGGGGAGAGGCGAGCAGTACTTC.

A word on this clone: The junction differs from germline at one of its ends, possibly a read error. The chain couples TRBV18 to TRBJ2-1; the match to TRBD1 covers 7 bases. Germline V gives CDR1 KGHSH, CDR2 LQKENI. The CDR3 covers 18 residues. CDR3 coding DNA: TGTGCCAACTCACCGTCGCCGTTTAGACAGGGAAGAGAGGCTGAGCAGTTCTTC. The encoded protein is CANSPSPFRQGREAEQFF.

This clone was observed a single time. The chain carries TRBV6-6 and TRBJ2-5; D is ambiguous. V was trimmed by 2 bases and J by 2 bases, leaving 9 bases between them. CDR1 MNHNY and CDR2 SVGAGI come from the germline V gene (reference sequence). The CDR3 is made up of 14 amino acids. The CDR3 sequence is CASSYPMEQETQYF. Written as DNA, the CDR3 is TGTGCCAGCAGTTACCCCATGGAGCAAGAGACCCAGTACTTC.

The J gene is TRBJ1-4, the V gene TRBV6-5; TRBD1 aligns across 7 bases. V trimming: 5 bases; J trimming: 3 bases; junction bases outside the gene matches: 3. CDR3 length equals 14 residues. The germline V gene has CDR1 MNHEY and CDR2 SVGAGI. This CDR3 is CASSRDRANEKLFF. CDR3 coding DNA: TGTGCCAGCAGTCGTGACAGGGCTAATGAAAAACTGTTTTTT.

This rearrangement joins TRBV24-1 to TRBJ1-5, with D possibly TRBD1 on 6 matching bases. Per germline, CDR1 KGHDR and CDR2 SFDVKD. Deletions cut 9 bases from V and 8 bases from J, with 22 bases between. This CDR3 has 15 residues. The CDR3 is CATGPAGAGAKPQHF. The CDR3, as DNA: TGTGCCACCGGTCCGGCAGGGGCTGGAGCCAAGCCCCAGCATTTT.

J is TRBJ1-1 and V is TRBV5-1; D not certain. The CDR3 is 13 amino acids. The germline V gene has CDR1 SGHRS and CDR2 YFSETQ. V was pared by 7 bases and J by 1 base, with 11 bases between. CDR3: CASGPFSNTEAFF. DNA of the CDR3: TGCGCCAGCGGGCCTTTTTCGAACACTGAAGCTTTCTTT.

The CDR3 here is CASSWDRDGSPLHF. The CDR3 region has the DNA TGTGCCAGCAGCTGGGACAGGGATGGTTCACCCCTCCACTTT. The chain has TRBV5-4 and TRBJ1-6; 9 bases are a match to TRBD1. The CDR3 runs to 14 residues. Trimming at V came to 3 bases and at J to 9 bases, leaving 4 bases not matched to a gene. In germline, CDR1 is SGHNT, CDR2 YYREEE (reference sequence).